These 6 T cell receptor beta chains were sequenced from one sample in a study of beta chain features in type 1 diabetes. Expressed TCRB transcripts got sequenced, as all isolated RNA was reverse transcribed. This table comes from immunoSEQ multiplex PCR, and its TCRdb copy is limited to in-frame clones, with some not included. The repertoire includes 630,000 or so clones, around 15% of them detected once, and approximately 0.043% sits in the top ten. General observations from the study: Type 1 diabetes patients had TCRB CDR3s that were shorter (moderately but significantly so) in all four CD4+ subsets.

No antigens are known for them. Material: naive CD4+ T cells from blood. The source of these receptors is a man in his late teens or twenties with type 1 diabetes.

The chain uses TRBV5-1 and TRBJ1-1, with D maybe TRBD1 (5 bases). The germline gives CDR1 SGHRS, CDR2 YFSETQ. V shed 9 bases and J shed 0 bases, with 12 bases lying between them. The CDR3 loop spans 13 amino acids. The CDR3 bases are TGCGCCACAGGGCGGGGTTTGAACACTGAAGCTTTCTTT. It specifies CATGRGLNTEAFF.

This chain joins TRBV29-1 and TRBJ1-1; no clear D gene. There are 13 residues in the CDR3. Per germline, CDR1 SQVTM and CDR2 ANQGSEA. The ends were cut back, 6 bases at V and 1 base at J, with 12 bases in the middle. The CDR3 sequence is CSVEFLGNTEAFF. The CDR3 DNA sequence: TGCAGCGTCGAGTTTTTGGGGAACACTGAAGCTTTCTTT.

The J gene is TRBJ2-7, the V gene TRBV7-6; 10 bases align to TRBD1. Germline V gives CDR1 SGHVS, CDR2 FNYEAQ. The V segment lost 1 base and the J segment 3 bases; nucleotides outside the gene matches: 3. This CDR3 region has 15 residues. DNA for the CDR3: TGTGCCAGCAGCTTAGGGACAGGGGGATTCTACGAGCAGTACTTC. Its translation: CASSLGTGGFYEQYF.

The chain couples TRBV25-1 to TRBJ2-5; 7 positions agree with TRBD1. Trimming cost V 4 bases and J 0 bases; bases outside gene matches: 5. This CDR3 is 15 amino acids long. Germline lookup yields CDR1 MGHDK and CDR2 SYGVNS. CDR3 sequence (DNA): TGTGCCAGCAGTGTCCATGACAGGGACCAAGAGACCCAGTACTTC. It translates to CASSVHDRDQETQYF.

This clone is a singleton in its sample. The chain carries TRBV7-9 and TRBJ2-1; D gene uncertain. With 7 bases removed from V and 0 bases from J, the gap between germline ends came to 10 bases. Germline CDR1 reads SEHNR; CDR2 reads FQNEAQ (reference sequence). This CDR3 contains 14 residues. CDR3 sequence reads: CASIPWSSYNEQFF. For the CDR3, the DNA is TGTGCCAGCATTCCTTGGAGCTCCTACAATGAGCAGTTCTTC.

The V and J genes are TRBV4-2 and TRBJ2-1; the match to TRBD1 covers 7 bases. Trimming removed 3 bases from V and 3 bases from J; junction bases left unmatched: 11. Germline V lookup: CDR1 LGHNA, CDR2 YNFKEQ. The CDR3 spans 17 residues. The CDR3 loop is CASSQERQGPLYNEQFF. CDR3 sequence (DNA): TGTGCCAGCAGCCAGGAGAGACAGGGACCCCTCTACAATGAGCAGTTCTTC.